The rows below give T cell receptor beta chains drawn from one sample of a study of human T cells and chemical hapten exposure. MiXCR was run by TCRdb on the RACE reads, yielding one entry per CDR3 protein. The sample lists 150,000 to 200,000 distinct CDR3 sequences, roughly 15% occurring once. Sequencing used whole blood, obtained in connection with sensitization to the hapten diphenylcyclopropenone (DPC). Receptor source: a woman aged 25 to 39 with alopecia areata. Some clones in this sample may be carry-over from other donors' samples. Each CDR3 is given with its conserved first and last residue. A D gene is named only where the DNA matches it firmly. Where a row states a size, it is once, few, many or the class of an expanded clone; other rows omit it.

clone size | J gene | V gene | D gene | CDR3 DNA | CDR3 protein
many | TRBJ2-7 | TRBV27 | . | TGTGCCAGCAGTTTCGGGCTGGAGAACTACGAGCAGTACTTC | CASSFGLENYEQYF
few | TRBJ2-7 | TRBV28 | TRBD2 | TGTGCCAGCAGACCGGGACTAGCGGGTGCAGGGCAGTACTTC | CASRPGLAGAGQYF
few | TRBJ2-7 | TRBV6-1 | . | TGTGCCAGCATTTTGCCCAGACATCCCTACGAGCAGTACTTC | CASILPRHPYEQYF
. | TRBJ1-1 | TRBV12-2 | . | TGTGCAAGTCGCTTACGGCCAGGGGGATGCAGGGGCACTGAAGCTTTCTTT | CASRLRPGGCRGTEAFF
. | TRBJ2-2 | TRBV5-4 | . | TGTGCCAGCAGCTTGGCCCTGAAAGGGGGGCAGGGATCCACCGGGGAGCTGTTTTTT | CASSLALKGGQGSTGELFF
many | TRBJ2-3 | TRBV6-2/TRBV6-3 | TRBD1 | TGTGCCAGCAAGACAGGGGCCACAGATACGCAGTATTTT | CASKTGATDTQYF
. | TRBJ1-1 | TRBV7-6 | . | TGTGCCAGCAGCTTAGAGGGTGGGTTCACTGAAGCTTTCTTT | CASSLEGGFTEAFF
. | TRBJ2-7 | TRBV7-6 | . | TGTGCCAGCAGCTTAGATGGACGCGGAAGCTCCTACGAGCAGTACTTC | CASSLDGRGSSYEQYF
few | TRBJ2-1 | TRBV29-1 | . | TGCAGCCTCAAAGGGGCTTCTCTCTACAATGAGCAGTTCTTC | CSLKGASLYNEQFF
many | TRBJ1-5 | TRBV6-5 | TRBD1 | TGTGCCAGCAGGCCCCGACAGGGTGGCAATCAGCCCCAGCATTTT | CASRPRQGGNQPQHF
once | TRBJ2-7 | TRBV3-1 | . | TGTGCCAGCAGCGTACACCTCACGACGACCTACGAGCAGTACTTC | CASSVHLTTTYEQYF
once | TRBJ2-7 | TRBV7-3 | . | TGTGCCAGCAGATCAAGGCGTGATAGTCCCCTATTATACGAGCAGTACTTC | CASRSRRDSPLLYEQYF
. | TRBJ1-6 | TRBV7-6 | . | TGTGCCAGCAGCTTTTCCTCAGACAGGCGAGGATCACCCCTCCACTTT | CASSFSSDRRGSPLHF
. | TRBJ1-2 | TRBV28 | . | TGTGCCAGCAGTTTACCCTTAGCAGGTCCTTATGGCTACACCTTC | CASSLPLAGPYGYTF
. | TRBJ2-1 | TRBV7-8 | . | TGTGCCAGCAGCGTAAGCCGAGTTAGCCCTGAGCAGTTCTTC | CASSVSRVSPEQFF
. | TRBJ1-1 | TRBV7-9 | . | TGTGCCACCGGCAGGGCTGAAGCTTTCTTT | CATGRAEAFF
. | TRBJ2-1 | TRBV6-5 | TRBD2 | TGTGCCAGCAGTTACTCTCTCCTAGCGGGGGCCTTCAGGGAGCAGTTCTTC | CASSYSLLAGAFREQFF
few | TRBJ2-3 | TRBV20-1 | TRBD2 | TGCAGTGCTAGAGCCTTTAGCGGGGGGGCGAATACGCAGTATTTT | CSARAFSGGANTQYF
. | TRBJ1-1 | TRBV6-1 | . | TGTGCCAGCAGTGAGCGGAGGCAGAGGAACACTGAAGCTTTCTTT | CASSERRQRNTEAFF
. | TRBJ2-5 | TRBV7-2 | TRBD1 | TGTGCCACCTCCTGGGTTCAACCGGGACAGGGCCGGGAGACCCAGTACTTC | CATSWVQPGQGRETQYF
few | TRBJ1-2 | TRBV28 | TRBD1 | TGTGCCAGCAGCACAGGGGGCGGAGGCTACACCTTC | CASSTGGGGYTF